A single sample gave rise to the 10 T cell receptor beta chains below, sequenced in a study of graft-versus-host responses after intestinal transplantation. Profiling relied on immunoSEQ multiplex PCR, and the TCRdb table lists in-frame clones only, not all of them. Found here are approximately 130,000 clones, around nine tenths of them singletons; the top ten hold over 0.15%. Their antigen targets remain unknown. Sequencing used unstimulated CD4+ T cells sorted from spleen or lymph node cells, obtained before intestinal transplant. These receptors were obtained from a human donor who received an intestinal transplant.

This clone has just a few counts. J is TRBJ2-7 and V is TRBV6-1; D is unresolved. CDR1 and CDR2 from the germline V gene are MNHNS and SASEGT. Trimming removed 1 base from V and 8 bases from J, with 6 bases in between. The CDR3 loop spans 11 amino acids. CDR3 protein: CASSEGAKQYF. CDR3 nucleotides: TGTGCCAGCAGTGAAGGGGCGAAGCAGTACTTC.

V usage is TRBV21-1 and J usage is TRBJ2-1; the table calls TRBD1, which could not be checked here. TRBV21-1 is recorded as a pseudogene. The CDR3 extends over 15 amino acids. The DNA for the CDR3 is TGTGCCAGCAGCTCCCGGCCGGGACAGGGGCTCGAGCAGTTCTTC. This sequence encodes CASSSRPGQGLEQFF.

The chain has TRBV7-3 and TRBJ2-2; D remains unclear. The germline V gene has CDR1 SGHTA and CDR2 FQGTGA. This CDR3 contains 14 residues. V shed 3 bases and J shed 2 bases, with 7 bases lying between them. CDR3 sequence reads: CASSFGSNTGELFF. Here the CDR3 DNA reads TGTGCCAGCAGCTTTGGCAGTAACACCGGGGAGCTGTTTTTT.

The chain employs TRBV10-3 and TRBJ1-4; 7 bases are shared with TRBD1. From germline, CDR1 is ENHRY and CDR2 SYGVKD. This CDR3 is 15 amino acids long. The J segment lost 7 bases and the V segment lost 4 bases, leaving 9 bases of the junction unmatched. The CDR3 spells CAISATGVSGEKLFF. In DNA, the CDR3 is TGTGCCATCAGTGCCACAGGGGTTTCGGGTGAAAAACTGTTTTTT.

The chain links TRBV7-8 to TRBJ2-7, with D possibly being TRBD2 (6 bases). V was shortened by 8 bases and J by 2 bases, with 13 bases between the two germline ends. Germline CDR1 and CDR2: SGHVS and FQNEAQ. The CDR3 runs 13 residues. DNA of the CDR3: TGTGCCAGCGTCGGGGAGGAGCCCTACGAGCAGTACTTC. Translated, it gives CASVGEEPYEQYF.

The J gene is TRBJ1-3, the V gene TRBV10-3, with D hard to call. Deletions cut 10 bases from V and 4 bases from J, with 14 bases between. The CDR3 is 13 amino acids. The germline gives CDR1 ENHRY, CDR2 SYGVKD. CDR3 in DNA: TGTGCCACCCAAGGGCAGGCCGGAAACACCATATATTTT. Protein: CATQGQAGNTIYF.

This chain joins TRBV10-3 and TRBJ1-1; D is possibly TRBD1 (5 bases). Germline V gene sequence: CDR1 ENHRY, CDR2 SYGVKD. The CDR3 loop spans 14 amino acids. Deletions cut 6 bases from V and 1 base from J, with 12 bases between. Here the CDR3 reads CAIRQDKGNTEAFF. CDR3 DNA: TGTGCCATCAGGCAGGACAAGGGGAACACTGAAGCTTTCTTT.

J is TRBJ2-3 and V is TRBV6-5; 7 bases agree with TRBD2. The CDR3 sequence is 12 residues long. Per the germline V gene, CDR1 is MNHEY and CDR2 is SVGAGI. Trimming removed 6 bases from V and 7 bases from J; junction bases left unmatched: 4. CDR3 in amino acids: CASRSGVNTQYF. In DNA, the CDR3 is TGTGCCAGCAGGAGCGGGGTTAATACGCAGTATTTT.

This clone was seen a single time. The chain is built from TRBV5-1 and TRBJ2-6, with D possibly TRBD2 on 6 matching bases. CDR3 length: 16 residues. Trimming removed 0 bases from V and 2 bases from J, with 9 bases in between. In germline, CDR1 is SGHRS, CDR2 YFSETQ. CDR3 sequence: CASSLAGGTGANVLTF. The CDR3 bases are TGCGCCAGCAGCTTGGCCGGAGGGACTGGGGCCAACGTCCTGACTTTC. The complete variable domain, with remaining parts taken from reference TRBV5-1 and TRBJ2-6, reads KAGVTQTPRYLIKTRGQQVTLSCSPISGHRSVSWYQQTPGQGLQFLFEYFSETQRNKGNFPGRFSGRQFSNSRSEMNVSTLELGDSALYLCASSLAGGTGANVLTFGAGSRLTVL.

V and J are TRBV10-1 and TRBJ2-1, with TRBD1 as a possible D gene (5 bases). CDR1 is WNHNN, CDR2 SYGVQD, per germline (reference sequence). This CDR3 is 13 amino acids long. The ends were cut back, 3 bases at V and 7 bases at J, with 10 bases in the middle. In DNA form, the CDR3 reads TGCGCCAGCAGTGACAGGGTATTGAATGAGCAGTTCTTC. Its protein product is CASSDRVLNEQFF.